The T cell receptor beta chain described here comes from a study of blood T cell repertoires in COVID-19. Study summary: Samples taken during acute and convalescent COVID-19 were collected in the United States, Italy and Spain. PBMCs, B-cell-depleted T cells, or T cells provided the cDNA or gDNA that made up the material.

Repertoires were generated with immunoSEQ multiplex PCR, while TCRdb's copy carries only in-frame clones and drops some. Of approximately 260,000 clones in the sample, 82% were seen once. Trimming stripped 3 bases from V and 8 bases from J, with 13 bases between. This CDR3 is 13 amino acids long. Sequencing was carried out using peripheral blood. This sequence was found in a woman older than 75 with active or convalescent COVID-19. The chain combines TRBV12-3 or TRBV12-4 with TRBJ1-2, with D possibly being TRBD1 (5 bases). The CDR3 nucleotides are TGTGCCAGCAGTTTCTCAGGGATTCGAGGCTACACCTTC. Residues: CASSFSGIRGYTF.